This TCR beta chain was recorded in a study of neurological immune-mediated disorders. V lost 4 bases, J lost 7 bases, and 5 bases stayed unmatched. The CDR3 has 14 amino acids. The germline CDR1 and CDR2 sequences are MGHDK and SYGVNS. This clonotype was seen repeatedly, ten times or more. Template-switch 5'RACE cDNA synthesis added a 10-nucleotide unique molecular identifier. TCRdb reprocessed the 5' RACE reads via MiXCR and lists one record per CDR3 protein. In the table there are roughly 100,000 distinct CDR3 sequences, around 3.5% of which are singletons. Sequenced material: PBMCs. This receptor was taken from a woman in her forties or fifties with multiple sclerosis. The chain is built from TRBV25-1 and TRBJ1-5; TRBD1 matches 9 bases. In DNA form, the CDR3 reads TGTGCCAGCAGTGGAACAGGGGGCGAACAGCCCCAGCATTTT. Translation: CASSGTGGEQPQHF.